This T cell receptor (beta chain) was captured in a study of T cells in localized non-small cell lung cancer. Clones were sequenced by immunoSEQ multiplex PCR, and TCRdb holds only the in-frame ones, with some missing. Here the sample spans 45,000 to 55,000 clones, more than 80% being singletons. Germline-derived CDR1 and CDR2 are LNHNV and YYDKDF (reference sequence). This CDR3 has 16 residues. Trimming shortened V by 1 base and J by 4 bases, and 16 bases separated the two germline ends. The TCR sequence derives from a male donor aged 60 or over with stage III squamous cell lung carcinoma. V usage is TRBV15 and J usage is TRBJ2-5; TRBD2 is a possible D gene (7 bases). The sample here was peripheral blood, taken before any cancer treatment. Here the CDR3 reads CATSRVTGGLTETQYF. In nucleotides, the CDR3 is TGTGCCACCAGCAGAGTTACCGGGGGGCTCACAGAGACCCAGTACTTC.